The rows below give T cell receptor beta chains drawn from one sample of a study of cytomegalovirus exposure and HLA in healthy donors. Measured with immunoSEQ multiplex PCR; TCRdb has only the in-frame clones, and not every one. This table holds 45,000 to 60,000 clones. Material for sequencing was PBMCs. The receptors shown here come from a male donor in good health and CMV-seronegative. Both conserved end residues are part of each CDR3. Fields, in order: V gene, J gene, CDR3 protein.

V gene: TRBV7-2; J gene: TRBJ1-4; CDR3 protein: CASSLEPGTGGSNKLFF
V gene: TRBV7-3; J gene: TRBJ1-3; CDR3 protein: CASSLGGTGNTIYF
V gene: TRBV28; J gene: TRBJ2-7; CDR3 protein: CATKSTYEQYF
V gene: TRBV6-5; J gene: TRBJ2-7; CDR3 protein: CASSYSTGYEQYF
V gene: TRBV18; J gene: TRBJ2-7; CDR3 protein: CASSPKTGGAFEQYF
V gene: TRBV5-1; J gene: TRBJ2-1; CDR3 protein: CASSLQGQPSDEQFF
V gene: TRBV10-2; J gene: TRBJ1-2; CDR3 protein: CASSPGAGGYYGYTF
V gene: TRBV15; J gene: TRBJ1-5; CDR3 protein: CATSRGGTTQSAQHF
V gene: TRBV19; J gene: TRBJ2-5; CDR3 protein: CASSPWEGSQETQYF
V gene: TRBV5-1; J gene: TRBJ1-2; CDR3 protein: CASSSAPGFDYGYTF
V gene: TRBV28; J gene: TRBJ1-2; CDR3 protein: CASSSTDMINYGYTF
V gene: TRBV5-1; J gene: TRBJ2-7; CDR3 protein: CASSLSRGTYSYEQYF
V gene: TRBV28; J gene: TRBJ2-7; CDR3 protein: CASSLPTPGRKYF
V gene: TRBV5-1; J gene: TRBJ1-4; CDR3 protein: CASSHGTGSEKLFF
V gene: TRBV7-9; J gene: TRBJ1-2; CDR3 protein: CASSVGGQGAEGYTF
V gene: TRBV5-1; J gene: TRBJ2-1; CDR3 protein: CASSREFSLNSYNEQFF
V gene: TRBV19; J gene: TRBJ1-1; CDR3 protein: CASSTFAGSLEAFF